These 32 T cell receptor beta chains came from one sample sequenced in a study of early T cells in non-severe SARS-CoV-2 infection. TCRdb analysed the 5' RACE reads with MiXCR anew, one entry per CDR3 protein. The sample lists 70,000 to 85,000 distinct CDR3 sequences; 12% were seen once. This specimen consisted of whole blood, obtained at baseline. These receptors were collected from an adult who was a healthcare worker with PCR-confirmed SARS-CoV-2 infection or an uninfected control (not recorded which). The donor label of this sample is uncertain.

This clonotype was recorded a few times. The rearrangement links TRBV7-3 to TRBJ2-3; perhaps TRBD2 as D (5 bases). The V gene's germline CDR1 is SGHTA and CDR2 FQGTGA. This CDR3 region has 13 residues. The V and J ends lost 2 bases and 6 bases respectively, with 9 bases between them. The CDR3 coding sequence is TGTGCCAGCAGCTTAGGACTCAGGGATACGCAGTATTTT. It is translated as CASSLGLRDTQYF. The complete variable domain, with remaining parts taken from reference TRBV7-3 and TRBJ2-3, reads GAGVSQTPSNKVTEKGKYVELRCDPISGHTALYWYRQSLGQGPEFLIYFQGTGAADDSGLPNDRFFAVRPEGSVSTLKIQRTERGDSAVYLCASSLGLRDTQYFGPGTRLTVL.

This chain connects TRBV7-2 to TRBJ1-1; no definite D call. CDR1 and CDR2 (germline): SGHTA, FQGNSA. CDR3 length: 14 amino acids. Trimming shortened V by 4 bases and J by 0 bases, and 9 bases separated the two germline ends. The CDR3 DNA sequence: TGTGCCAGCAGCTCTACAAGAGTGAACACTGAAGCTTTCTTT. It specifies CASSSTRVNTEAFF.

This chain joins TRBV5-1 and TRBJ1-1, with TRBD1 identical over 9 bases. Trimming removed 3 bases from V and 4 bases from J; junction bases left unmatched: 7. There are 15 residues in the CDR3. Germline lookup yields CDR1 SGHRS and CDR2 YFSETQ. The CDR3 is CASSYYRGPGTEAFF. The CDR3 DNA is TGCGCCAGCAGCTATTACAGGGGGCCCGGCACTGAAGCTTTCTTT. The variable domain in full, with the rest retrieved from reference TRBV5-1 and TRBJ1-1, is KAGVTQTPRYLIKTRGQQVTLSCSPISGHRSVSWYQQTPGQGLQFLFEYFSETQRNKGNFPGRFSGRQFSNSRSEMNVSTLELGDSALYLCASSYYRGPGTEAFFGQGTRLTVV.

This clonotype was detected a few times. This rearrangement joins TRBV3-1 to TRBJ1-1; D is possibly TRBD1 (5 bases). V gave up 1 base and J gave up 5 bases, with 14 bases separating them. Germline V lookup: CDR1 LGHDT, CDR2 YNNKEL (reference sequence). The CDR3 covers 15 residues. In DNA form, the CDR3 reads TGTGCCAGCAGCCAAGCACGCGGGGCAGGGACTGAAGCTTTCTTT. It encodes CASSQARGAGTEAFF.

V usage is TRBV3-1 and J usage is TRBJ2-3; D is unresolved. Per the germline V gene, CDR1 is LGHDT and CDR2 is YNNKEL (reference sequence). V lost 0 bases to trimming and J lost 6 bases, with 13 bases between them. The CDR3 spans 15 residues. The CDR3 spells CASSQDRLLPDTQYF. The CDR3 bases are TGTGCCAGCAGCCAAGATAGGCTACTACCGGATACGCAGTATTTT.

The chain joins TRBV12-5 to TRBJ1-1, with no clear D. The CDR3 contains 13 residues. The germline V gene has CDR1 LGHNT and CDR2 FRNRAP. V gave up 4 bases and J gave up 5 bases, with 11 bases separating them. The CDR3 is CASGSGGITEAFF. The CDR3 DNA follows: TGTGCTAGTGGTTCTGGTGGGATAACTGAAGCTTTCTTT.

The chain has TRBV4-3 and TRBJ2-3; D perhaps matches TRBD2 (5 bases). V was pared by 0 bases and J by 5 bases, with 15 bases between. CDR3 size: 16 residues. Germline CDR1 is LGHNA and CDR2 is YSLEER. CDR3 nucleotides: TGCGCCAGCAGCCAAGATCGAGGGCCCGCTGGAGATACGCAGTATTTT. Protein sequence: CASSQDRGPAGDTQYF.

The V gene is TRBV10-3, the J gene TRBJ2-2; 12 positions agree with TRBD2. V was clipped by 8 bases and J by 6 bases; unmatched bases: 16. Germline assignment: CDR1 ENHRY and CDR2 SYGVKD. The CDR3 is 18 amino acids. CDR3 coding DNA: TGTGCCATCGGATCCTCGTTTAGGACTAGCGGGATTGCCGGGGAGCTGTTTTTT. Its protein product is CAIGSSFRTSGIAGELFF.

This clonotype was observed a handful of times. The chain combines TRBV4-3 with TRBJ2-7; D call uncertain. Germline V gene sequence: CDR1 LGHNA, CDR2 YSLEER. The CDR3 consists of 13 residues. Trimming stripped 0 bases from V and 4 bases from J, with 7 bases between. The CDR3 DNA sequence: TGCGCCAGCAGCCAAGATGCCGGTTACGAGCAGTACTTC. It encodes CASSQDAGYEQYF.

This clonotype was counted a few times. Here the CDR3 reads CASSGAGTSRDTQYF. For the CDR3, the DNA is TGTGCCAGCTCTGGGGCGGGGACTAGCCGAGATACGCAGTATTTT. The chain employs TRBV7-8 and TRBJ2-3; 9 nucleotides align to TRBD2. This CDR3 has 15 amino acids. From germline, CDR1 is SGHVS and CDR2 FQNEAQ. Losses at the gene ends were 8 bases for V and 5 bases for J; bases not matched to a gene: 11. Looking up the rest from reference TRBV7-8 and TRBJ2-3 gives the full variable domain: GAGVSQSPRYKVAKRGQDVALRCDPISGHVSLFWYQQALGQGPEFLTYFQNEAQLDKSGLPSDRFFAERPEGSVSTLKIQRTQQEDSAVYLCASSGAGTSRDTQYFGPGTRLTVL.

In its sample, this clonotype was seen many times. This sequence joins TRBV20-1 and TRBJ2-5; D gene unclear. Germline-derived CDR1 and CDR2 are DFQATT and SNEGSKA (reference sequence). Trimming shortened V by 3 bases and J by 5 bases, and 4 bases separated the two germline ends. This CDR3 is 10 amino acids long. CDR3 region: CSASHETQYF. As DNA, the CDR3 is TGCAGTGCTAGTCATGAGACCCAGTACTTC.

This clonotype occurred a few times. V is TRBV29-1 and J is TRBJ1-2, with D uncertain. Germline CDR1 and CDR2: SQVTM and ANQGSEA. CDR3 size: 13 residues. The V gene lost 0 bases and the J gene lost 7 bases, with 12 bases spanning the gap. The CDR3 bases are TGCAGCGTTGAAGAGAATTCAATGGCTGGCTACACCTTC. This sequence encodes CSVEENSMAGYTF. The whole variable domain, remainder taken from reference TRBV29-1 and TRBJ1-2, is SAVISQKPSRDICQRGTSLTIQCQVDSQVTMMFWYRQQPGQSLTLIATANQGSEATYESGFVIDKFPISRPNLTFSTLTVSNMSPEDSSIYLCSVEENSMAGYTFGSGTRLTVV.

The CDR3 region has the DNA TGTGCCAGCACCATAAGCGACGGCAACCTGTTTTTT. Protein sequence: CASTISDGNLFF. The chain is built from TRBV7-9 and TRBJ1-4; D is undetermined. CDR1 and CDR2 from the germline V gene are SEHNR and FQNEAQ (reference sequence). CDR3 size: 12 residues. V dropped 7 bases and J dropped 14 bases, with 17 bases sitting between them.

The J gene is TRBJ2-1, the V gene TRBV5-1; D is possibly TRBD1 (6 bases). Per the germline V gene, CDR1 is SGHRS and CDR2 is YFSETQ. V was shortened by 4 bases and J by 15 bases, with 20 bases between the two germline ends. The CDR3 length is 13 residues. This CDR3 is CASSPEDSRVLFF. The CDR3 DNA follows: TGCGCCAGCAGCCCCGAGGACAGTCGAGTCCTGTTCTTC.

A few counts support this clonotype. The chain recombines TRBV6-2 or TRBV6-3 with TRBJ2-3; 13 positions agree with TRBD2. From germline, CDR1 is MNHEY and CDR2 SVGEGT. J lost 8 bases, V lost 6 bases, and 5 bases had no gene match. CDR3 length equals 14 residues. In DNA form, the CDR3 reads TGTGCCAGCAGACTAGCGGGGGGGCCTGGTACGCAGTATTTT. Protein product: CASRLAGGPGTQYF.

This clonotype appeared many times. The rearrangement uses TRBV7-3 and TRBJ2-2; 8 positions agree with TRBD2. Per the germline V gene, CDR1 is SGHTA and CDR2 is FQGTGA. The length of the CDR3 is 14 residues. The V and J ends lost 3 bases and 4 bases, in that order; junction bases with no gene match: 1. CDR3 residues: CASSLGLGTGELFF. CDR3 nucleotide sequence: TGTGCCAGCAGCTTGGGACTAGGCACCGGGGAGCTGTTTTTT.

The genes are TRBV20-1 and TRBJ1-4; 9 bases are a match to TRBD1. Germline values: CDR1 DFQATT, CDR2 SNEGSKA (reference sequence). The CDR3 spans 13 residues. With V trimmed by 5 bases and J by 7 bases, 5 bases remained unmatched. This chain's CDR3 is CSAPGTGSEKLFF. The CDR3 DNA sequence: TGCAGTGCTCCCGGGACAGGGAGTGAAAAACTGTTTTTT.

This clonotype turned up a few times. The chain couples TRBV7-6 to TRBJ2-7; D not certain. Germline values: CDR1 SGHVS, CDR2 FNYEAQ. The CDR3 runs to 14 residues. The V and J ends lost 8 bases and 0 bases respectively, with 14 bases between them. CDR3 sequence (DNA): TGTGCCAGCTCGGGCGGAAGGAGCTCCTACGAGCAGTACTTC. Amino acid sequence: CASSGGRSSYEQYF.

CDR3 sequence: CASSQPGTGEWNSPLHF. CDR3 coding DNA: TGCGCCAGCAGCCAACCGGGGACAGGGGAATGGAATTCACCCCTCCACTTT. V gene TRBV4-1 combines with J gene TRBJ1-6, with 10 bases that match TRBD1. The CDR3 is 17 amino acids. V lost 2 bases to trimming and J lost 7 bases; unmatched junction nucleotides: 8. The germline CDR1 and CDR2 sequences are MGHRA and YSYEKL.

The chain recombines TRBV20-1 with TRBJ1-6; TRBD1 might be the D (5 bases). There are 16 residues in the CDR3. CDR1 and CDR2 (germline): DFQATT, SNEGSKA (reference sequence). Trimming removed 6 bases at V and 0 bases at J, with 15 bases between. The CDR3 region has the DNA TGCAGTGCGGAACACTCAGGGAGCTCCTATAATTCACCCCTCCACTTT. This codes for CSAEHSGSSYNSPLHF.

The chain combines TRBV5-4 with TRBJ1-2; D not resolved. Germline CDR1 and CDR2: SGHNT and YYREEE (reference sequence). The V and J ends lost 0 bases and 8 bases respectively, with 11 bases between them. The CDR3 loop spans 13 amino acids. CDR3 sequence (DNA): TGTGCCAGCAGCTTGGTGGCACAGCAGGGCTACACCTTC. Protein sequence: CASSLVAQQGYTF.

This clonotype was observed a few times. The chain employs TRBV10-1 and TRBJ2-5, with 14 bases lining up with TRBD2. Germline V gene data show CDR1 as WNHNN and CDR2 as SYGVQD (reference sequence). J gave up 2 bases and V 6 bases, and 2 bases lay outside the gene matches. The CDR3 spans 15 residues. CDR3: CASSRTSGGQETQYF. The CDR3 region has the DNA TGCGCCAGCAGCCGGACTAGCGGGGGGCAAGAGACCCAGTACTTC.

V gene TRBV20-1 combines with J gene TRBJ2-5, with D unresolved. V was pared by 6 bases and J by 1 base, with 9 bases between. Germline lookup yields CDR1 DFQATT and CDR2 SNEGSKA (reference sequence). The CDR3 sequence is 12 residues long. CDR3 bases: TGCAGTGCCACTAAGATCCAAGAGACCCAGTACTTC. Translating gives CSATKIQETQYF.

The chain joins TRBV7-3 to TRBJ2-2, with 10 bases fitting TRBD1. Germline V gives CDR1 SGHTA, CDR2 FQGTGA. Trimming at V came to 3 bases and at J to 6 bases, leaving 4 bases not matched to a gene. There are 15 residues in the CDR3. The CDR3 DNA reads TGTGCCAGCAGCTTGGGACAGGGGAGAGCCGGGGAGCTGTTTTTT. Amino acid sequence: CASSLGQGRAGELFF.

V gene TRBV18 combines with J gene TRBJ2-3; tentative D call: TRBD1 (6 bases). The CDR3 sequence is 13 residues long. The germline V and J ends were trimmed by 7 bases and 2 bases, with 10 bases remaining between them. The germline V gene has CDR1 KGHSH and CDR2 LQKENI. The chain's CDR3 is CASWQGITDTQYF. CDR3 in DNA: TGTGCCAGCTGGCAGGGGATCACAGATACGCAGTATTTT.

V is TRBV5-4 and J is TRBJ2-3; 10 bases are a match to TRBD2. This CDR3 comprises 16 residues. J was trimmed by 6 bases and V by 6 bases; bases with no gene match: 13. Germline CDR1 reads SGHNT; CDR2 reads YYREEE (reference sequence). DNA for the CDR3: TGTGCCAGCAACGACGCTAGCGGGGGCCCAACCGATACGCAGTATTTT. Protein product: CASNDASGGPTDTQYF.

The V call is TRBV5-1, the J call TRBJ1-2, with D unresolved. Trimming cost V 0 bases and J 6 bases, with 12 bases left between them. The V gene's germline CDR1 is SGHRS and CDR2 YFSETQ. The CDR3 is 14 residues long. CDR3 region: CASSLAGGKDGYTF. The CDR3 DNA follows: TGCGCCAGCAGCTTGGCCGGTGGGAAGGATGGCTACACCTTC.

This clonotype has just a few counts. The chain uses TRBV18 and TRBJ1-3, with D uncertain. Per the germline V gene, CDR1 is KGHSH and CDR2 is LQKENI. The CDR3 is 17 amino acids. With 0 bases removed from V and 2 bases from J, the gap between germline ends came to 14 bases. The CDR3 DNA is TGTGCCAGCTCACCACCTTATCGGCCGGAGACTGGAAACACCATATATTTT. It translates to CASSPPYRPETGNTIYF.

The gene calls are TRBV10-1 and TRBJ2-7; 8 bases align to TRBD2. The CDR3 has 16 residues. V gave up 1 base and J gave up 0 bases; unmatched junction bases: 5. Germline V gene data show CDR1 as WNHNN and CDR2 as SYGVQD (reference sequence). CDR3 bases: TGCGCCAGCAGTGAGTACACTAGCGGAACCTCCTACGAGCAGTACTTC. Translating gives CASSEYTSGTSYEQYF.

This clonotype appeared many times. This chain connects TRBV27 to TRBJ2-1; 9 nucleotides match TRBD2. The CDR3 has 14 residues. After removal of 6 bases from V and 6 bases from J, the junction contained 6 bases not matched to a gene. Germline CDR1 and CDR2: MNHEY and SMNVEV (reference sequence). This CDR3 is CASRVAGAGNEQFF. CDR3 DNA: TGTGCCAGCAGGGTAGCGGGAGCCGGCAATGAGCAGTTCTTC.

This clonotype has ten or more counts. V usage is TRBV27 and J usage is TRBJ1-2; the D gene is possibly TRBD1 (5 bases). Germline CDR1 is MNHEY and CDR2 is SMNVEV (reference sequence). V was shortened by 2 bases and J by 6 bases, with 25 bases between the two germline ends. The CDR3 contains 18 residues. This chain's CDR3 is CASSLSVGTLIDPNGYTF. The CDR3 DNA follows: TGTGCCAGCAGTTTAAGCGTAGGGACCCTTATCGACCCTAATGGCTACACCTTC.

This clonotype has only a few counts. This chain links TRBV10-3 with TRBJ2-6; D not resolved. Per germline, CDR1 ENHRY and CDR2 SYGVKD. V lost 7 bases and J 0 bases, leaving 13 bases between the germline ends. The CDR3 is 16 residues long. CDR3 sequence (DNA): TGTGCCATCAAGCCGTTTGTAGGCTCTGGGGCCAACGTCCTGACTTTC. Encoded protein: CAIKPFVGSGANVLTF.